A single sample gave rise to the 17 T cell receptor beta chains below, sequenced in a study of metastatic and nonmetastatic thyroid tumors. TCRdb ran MiXCR on the PCR reads. The table lists under 4,500 clones, over 35% of them singletons. Thyroid surgery was performed in patients who had received no treatment beforehand. Sequencing was performed on tumor tissue. The receptor source for this set is a male donor with papillary thyroid cancer or a benign thyroid nodule (not recorded which). Some clones in this sample may be carry-over from other donors' samples.

This chain connects TRBV11-2 to TRBJ2-1; D not certain. This CDR3 is 12 amino acids long. The V gene lost 5 bases and the J gene lost 8 bases, with 10 bases spanning the gap. Germline loops: CDR1 SGHAT, CDR2 FQNNGV. CDR3 residues: CASSTSLDEQFF. The CDR3 coding sequence is TGTGCCAGCAGCACATCTCTCGATGAGCAGTTCTTC.

DNA of the CDR3: TGTGCCAGCAGGTACGGGAGGGCCGCAGATACGCAGTATTTT. Amino acids: CASRYGRAADTQYF. The chain recombines TRBV6-4 with TRBJ2-3, with 8 bases matching TRBD2. Unmatched junction bases numbered 6, after V lost 6 bases and J lost 4 bases. The germline V gene has CDR1 MRHNA and CDR2 SNTAGT. The CDR3 has 14 residues.

This clone was observed a handful of times. The genes are TRBV19 and TRBJ2-1; D unclear. V shed 5 bases and J shed 5 bases, with 4 bases lying between them. CDR1 and CDR2 (germline): LNHDA, SQIVND (reference sequence). The CDR3 contains 11 residues. CDR3 in DNA: TGTGCCAGTAGTGATAACAATGAGCAGTTCTTC. It is translated as CASSDNNEQFF.

The V gene is TRBV2, the J gene TRBJ2-1; D is ambiguous. In germline, CDR1 is SNHLY, CDR2 FYNNEI. Trimming removed 7 bases from V and 5 bases from J, with 9 bases in between. This CDR3 is 12 amino acids long. CDR3 nucleotides: TGTGCCAGCATTTATGACAACAATGAGCAGTTCTTC. Amino acid sequence: CASIYDNNEQFF. Full variable domain (rest looked up from reference TRBV2 and TRBJ2-1): EPEVTQTPSHQVTQMGQEVILRCVPISNHLYFYWYRQILGQKVEFLVSFYNNEISEKSEIFDDQFSVERPDGSNFTLKIRSTKLEDSAMYFCASIYDNNEQFFGPGTRLTVL.

This rearrangement joins TRBV12-3 or TRBV12-4 to TRBJ1-1, with 8 positions matching TRBD1. This CDR3 spans 14 amino acids. The J segment lost 7 bases and the V segment lost 5 bases, leaving 9 bases of the junction unmatched. The CDR3 sequence is CASSKATGEGEAFF. CDR3 sequence (DNA): TGTGCCAGCAGTAAAGCGACAGGGGAGGGTGAAGCTTTCTTT.

Only a few counts were recorded for this clone. The gene calls are TRBV6-1 and TRBJ2-2, with a tentative D call TRBD1 (6 bases). The CDR3 runs to 15 residues. V lost 4 bases and J 1 base, leaving 10 bases between the germline ends. CDR1 and CDR2 (germline): MNHNS, SASEGT. The CDR3 spells CASSASTGNTGELFF. For the CDR3, the DNA is TGTGCCAGCAGTGCGTCGACAGGGAACACCGGGGAGCTGTTTTTT.

This clone counts as hyperexpanded (1% or more). The chain uses TRBV12-3 or TRBV12-4 and TRBJ2-7; 7 bases map to TRBD1. The junction had 11 bases not matched to a gene; V was cut back by 4 bases and J by 2 bases. This CDR3 has 16 residues. This CDR3 reads CASSSSPGQLAYEQYF. The CDR3 bases are TGTGCCAGCAGTTCCTCCCCGGGACAGCTCGCCTACGAGCAGTACTTC.

In this sample, this clone turned up a few times. The chain is built from TRBV6-5 and TRBJ1-2; a possible D gene is TRBD1 (6 bases). This CDR3 region has 15 residues. Per germline, CDR1 MNHEY and CDR2 SVGAGI. Trimming took 5 bases from V and 2 from J, leaving 15 bases between them. The DNA of the CDR3 is TGTGCCAGCAGTAACGTACAGGGATTCAACTATGGCTACACCTTC. Residues: CASSNVQGFNYGYTF.

The gene calls are TRBV7-6 and TRBJ1-2, with D tentatively TRBD1 (6 bases). CDR1 and CDR2 from the germline V gene are SGHVS and FNYEAQ. V shed 0 bases and J shed 10 bases, with 12 bases lying between them. The CDR3 contains 13 residues. The CDR3 DNA follows: TGTGCCAGCAGCTTAGCGCCAGGGGTGGACTACACCTTC. This gives the protein CASSLAPGVDYTF.

This clone has just a few counts. The rearrangement uses TRBV6-1 and TRBJ1-1; no clear D. CDR3 length: 13 residues. Germline V CDR1 and CDR2: MNHNS, SASEGT. V shed 3 bases and J shed 0 bases, with 5 bases lying between them. CDR3 DNA: TGTGCCAGCAGTGACCTTCTGAACACTGAAGCTTTCTTT. It codes for CASSDLLNTEAFF.

This chain uses TRBV7-2 with TRBJ1-2; 10 nucleotides agree with TRBD1. The CDR3 contains 13 residues. V was clipped by 5 bases and J by 5 bases; unmatched bases: 2. CDR1 is SGHTA, CDR2 FQGNSA, per germline. Written as DNA, the CDR3 is TGTGCCAGCAGCCGGGACAGGGGTTATGGCTACACCTTC. The encoded protein is CASSRDRGYGYTF. The full variable domain, with the rest looked up from reference TRBV7-2 and TRBJ1-2, is GAGVSQSPSNKVTEKGKDVELRCDPISGHTALYWYRQSLGQGLEFLIYFQGNSAPDKSGLPSDRFSAERTGGSVSTLTIQRTQQEDSAVYLCASSRDRGYGYTFGSGTRLTVV.

The chain couples TRBV7-2 to TRBJ2-1; unclear D gene. The CDR3 runs to 17 residues. V lost 0 bases, J lost 4 bases, and 16 bases lay in between. Germline values: CDR1 SGHTA, CDR2 FQGNSA. Here the CDR3 DNA reads TGTGCCAGCAGCTTAGCTCCCCGTTGGCATGGGTACAATGAGCAGTTCTTC. This sequence encodes CASSLAPRWHGYNEQFF.

This clone was observed a handful of times. This rearrangement joins TRBV28 to TRBJ1-3; TRBD1 matches at 7 bases. J was trimmed by 2 bases and V by 2 bases; bases with no gene match: 12. The CDR3 is 18 amino acids. Germline V lookup: CDR1 MDHEN, CDR2 SYDVKM. The CDR3 nucleotides read TGTGCCAGCAGTTTAGGTTTCTCGAGGGGGCTGGCTGGAAACACCATATATTTT. It yields the protein CASSLGFSRGLAGNTIYF.

CDR3 sequence (DNA): TGTGCCAGCAGTTACTCGAACTCACAGGGCGGGGAGACCCAGTACTTC. Translating gives CASSYSNSQGGETQYF. The chain recombines TRBV6-5 with TRBJ2-5, with a possible D match to TRBD1 (6 bases). Germline lookup yields CDR1 MNHEY and CDR2 SVGAGI. The CDR3 length is 16 residues. Trimming left V 0 bases short and J 5 bases short, with 16 bases between.

V gene TRBV5-1 combines with J gene TRBJ2-3; 9 bases are shared with TRBD1. Germline CDR1 and CDR2: SGHRS and YFSETQ. The CDR3 is made up of 16 amino acids. V was pared by 4 bases and J by 4 bases, with 10 bases of the junction left unmatched. The CDR3 loop reads CASSPEQGARSDTQYF. In DNA, the CDR3 is TGCGCCAGCAGCCCCGAACAGGGGGCACGGTCAGATACGCAGTATTTT.

The chain has TRBV19 and TRBJ1-2; tentative D call: TRBD1 (5 bases). Germline V gene data show CDR1 as LNHDA and CDR2 as SQIVND (reference sequence). This CDR3 is built from 18 residues. Trimming stripped 5 bases from V and 2 bases from J, with 24 bases between. Here the CDR3 reads CASSHMTLRGPSNYGYTF. For the CDR3, the DNA is TGTGCCAGTAGTCATATGACACTTAGGGGACCTTCCAACTATGGCTACACCTTC.

The chain uses TRBV9 and TRBJ1-3; D is possibly TRBD1 (6 bases). Germline V lookup: CDR1 SGDLS, CDR2 YYNGEE. The CDR3 runs 16 residues. Deletions cut 6 bases from V and 0 bases from J, with 16 bases between. CDR3 nucleotide sequence: TGTGCCAGCACCACGGGACAATTGAGCTCTGGAAACACCATATATTTT. Residues: CASTTGQLSSGNTIYF. The full variable domain, completed using reference TRBV9 and TRBJ1-3, is DSGVTQTPKHLITATGQRVTLRCSPRSGDLSVYWYQQSLDQGLQFLIQYYNGEERAKGNILERFSAQQFPDLHSELNLSSLELGDSALYFCASTTGQLSSGNTIYFGEGSWLTVV.